The rows below give T cell receptor beta chains drawn from one sample of a study of T cell responses to AZD1222 COVID-19 vaccine. Assay: immunoSEQ multiplex PCR; the TCRdb copy retains only in-frame clones and omits some. The data show approximately 100,000 clones, 85% to 90% seen once. This specimen was peripheral blood, taken on day 0 of AZD1222 vaccination. All receptors come from an adult in good health. Both conserved end residues are part of each CDR3. A D gene is named only where the DNA matches it firmly. A clone size is listed for some rows: how often the clone was seen (once, few, many), or a class if it is expanded.

D | J | V | size | DNA | CDR3
NA | TRBJ2-5 | TRBV5-1 | once | TGCGCCAGCAGCTTGGGTCAAATTGAAGAGACCCAGTACTTC | CASSLGQIEETQYF
TRBD1 | TRBJ1-4 | TRBV5-1 | NA | TGCGCCAGCAGCCCTGGACAGGGTGATAATGAAAAACTGTTTTTT | CASSPGQGDNEKLFF
NA | TRBJ1-5 | TRBV6-5 | NA | TGTGCCAGCAGTTACCGGGGTGGCAATCAGCCCCAGCATTTT | CASSYRGGNQPQHF
NA | TRBJ1-4 | TRBV30 | NA | TGTGCCTGGAGTGTCTCAGGGTTACCTAATGAAAAACTGTTTTTT | CAWSVSGLPNEKLFF
NA | TRBJ2-3 | TRBV19 | NA | TGTGCCACCTCGATGGGGACCCACTTGGGTTTT | CATSMGTHLGF
TRBD1 | TRBJ2-7 | TRBV10-1 | few | TGCGCCAGCTCCGGACAGGGGACTGACGAGCAGTACTTC | CASSGQGTDEQYF
TRBD1 | TRBJ1-1 | TRBV5-6 | once | TGTGCCAGCAGCTACGGGACAGGCGACACTGAAGCTTTCTTT | CASSYGTGDTEAFF
NA | TRBJ2-1 | TRBV4-1 | NA | TGCGCCAGCAGCCTCACTAGCCCCTCCTACAATGAGCAGTTCTTC | CASSLTSPSYNEQFF
NA | TRBJ1-1 | TRBV5-1 | NA | TGCGCCAGCAGTTCCCCGGGCGGGCGGAACACTGAAGCTTTCTTT | CASSSPGGRNTEAFF
TRBD1 | TRBJ1-6 | TRBV18 | NA | TGTGCCAGCTCACCGATCGGACAGGGAATGGTGTCACCCCTCCACTTT | CASSPIGQGMVSPLHF
NA | TRBJ1-6 | TRBV19 | NA | TGTGCCAGTAGTATCTTCGGAAATAATTCACCCCTCCACTTT | CASSIFGNNSPLHF
TRBD2 | TRBJ2-5 | TRBV19 | NA | TGTGCCAGTCGCGGCAGAGCGGGAGAACAAGAGACCCAGTACTTC | CASRGRAGEQETQYF
NA | TRBJ1-2 | TRBV28 | NA | TGTGCCAGCAGACCAGCAGGACAGTTAATCTATGGCTACACCTTC | CASRPAGQLIYGYTF
NA | TRBJ2-3 | TRBV3-1/TRBV3-2 | NA | TGTGCCAGCAGTCAACTCGCAGATACGCAGTATTTT | CASSQLADTQYF
NA | TRBJ1-1 | TRBV27 | NA | TGTGCCAGCAGTTTATCGTGGGGGGCCACTGAAGCTTTCTTT | CASSLSWGATEAFF
NA | TRBJ2-7 | TRBV28 | NA | TGTGCCAGCAGTTTGCAGGACGGCTACGAGCAGTACTTC | CASSLQDGYEQYF
TRBD2 | TRBJ2-1 | TRBV2 | NA | TGTGCCAGCAAACCGACTAGCGGGGGACGCGATGAGCAGTTCTTC | CASKPTSGGRDEQFF
NA | TRBJ2-2 | TRBV7-3 | NA | TGTGCTACAAGTCGGCAGGGGCCCTCCACCGGGGAGCTGTTTTTT | CATSRQGPSTGELFF
TRBD1 | TRBJ2-7 | TRBV6-5 | few | TGTGCCAGCAGCACCCTTCTGGGACAGGGGGACGAGCAGTACTTC | CASSTLLGQGDEQYF
TRBD2 | TRBJ2-3 | TRBV24-1 | NA | TGTGCCACCAGTGCCTACGGGCCAGCGGGGGGGGCAGATACGCAGTATTTT | CATSAYGPAGGADTQYF
TRBD1 | TRBJ2-7 | TRBV5-1 | NA | TGCGCCAGCAGCACACCGGGACAGGGGGCGTACGAGCAGTACTTC | CASSTPGQGAYEQYF
NA | TRBJ2-5 | TRBV6-1 | NA | TGTGCCAGCAGTAAGCTTCCGACTATGAGGGAGACCCAGTACTTC | CASSKLPTMRETQYF
NA | TRBJ1-4 | TRBV5-1 | NA | TGCGCCAGCAGCACGACTCTCCTTGGGACTAATGAAAAACTGTTTTTT | CASSTTLLGTNEKLFF